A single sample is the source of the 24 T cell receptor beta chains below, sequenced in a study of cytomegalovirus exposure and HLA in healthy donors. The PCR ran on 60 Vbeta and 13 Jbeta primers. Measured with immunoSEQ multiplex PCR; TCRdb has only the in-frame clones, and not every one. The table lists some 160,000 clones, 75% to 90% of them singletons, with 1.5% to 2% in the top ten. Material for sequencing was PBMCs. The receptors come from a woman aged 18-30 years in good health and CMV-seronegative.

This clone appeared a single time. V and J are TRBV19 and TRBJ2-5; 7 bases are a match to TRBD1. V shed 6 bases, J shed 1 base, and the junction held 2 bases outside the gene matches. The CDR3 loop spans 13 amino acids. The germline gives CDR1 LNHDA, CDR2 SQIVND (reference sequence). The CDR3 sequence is CASRDRPQETQYF. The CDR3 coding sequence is TGTGCCAGTAGGGACAGGCCCCAAGAGACCCAGTACTTC.

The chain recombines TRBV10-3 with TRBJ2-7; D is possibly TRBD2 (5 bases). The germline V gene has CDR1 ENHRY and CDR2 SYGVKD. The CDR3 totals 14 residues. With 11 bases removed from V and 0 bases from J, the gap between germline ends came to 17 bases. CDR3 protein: CACAREGSSYEQYF. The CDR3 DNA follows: TGTGCCTGCGCCCGGGAAGGTAGCTCCTACGAGCAGTACTTC.

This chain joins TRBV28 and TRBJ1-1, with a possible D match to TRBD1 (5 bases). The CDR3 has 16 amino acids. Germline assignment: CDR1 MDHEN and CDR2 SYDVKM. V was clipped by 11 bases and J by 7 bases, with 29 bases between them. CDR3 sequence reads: CASAGRGGVSIGEAFF. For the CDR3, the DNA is TGTGCCTCAGCAGGGAGGGGTGGAGTGAGTATTGGTGAAGCTTTCTTT.

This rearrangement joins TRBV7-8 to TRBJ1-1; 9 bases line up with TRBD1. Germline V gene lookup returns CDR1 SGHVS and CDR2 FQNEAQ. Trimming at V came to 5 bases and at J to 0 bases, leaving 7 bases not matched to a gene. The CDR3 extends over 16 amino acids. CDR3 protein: CASSPGQGWMNTEAFF. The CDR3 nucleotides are TGTGCCAGCAGCCCTGGACAGGGGTGGATGAACACTGAAGCTTTCTTT.

CDR3 DNA: TGTGCCAGCAGCTTAATGGCTAGCGGGGAACAAGAGACCCAGTACTTC. Translating gives CASSLMASGEQETQYF. The chain uses TRBV5-4 and TRBJ2-5; the match to TRBD2 covers 9 bases. V trimming: 2 bases; J trimming: 2 bases; junction bases outside the gene matches: 7. Germline V gene data show CDR1 as SGHNT and CDR2 as YYREEE (reference sequence). The CDR3 runs to 16 residues.

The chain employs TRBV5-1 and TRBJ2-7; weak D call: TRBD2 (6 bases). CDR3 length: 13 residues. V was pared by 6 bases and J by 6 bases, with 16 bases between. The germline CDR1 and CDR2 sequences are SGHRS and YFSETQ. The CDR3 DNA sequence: TGCGCCAGCACCCCGGGACTTTGGGGCGAGCAGTACTTC. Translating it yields CASTPGLWGEQYF. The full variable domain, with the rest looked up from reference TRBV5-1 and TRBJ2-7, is KAGVTQTPRYLIKTRGQQVTLSCSPISGHRSVSWYQQTPGQGLQFLFEYFSETQRNKGNFPGRFSGRQFSNSRSEMNVSTLELGDSALYLCASTPGLWGEQYFGPGTRLTVT.

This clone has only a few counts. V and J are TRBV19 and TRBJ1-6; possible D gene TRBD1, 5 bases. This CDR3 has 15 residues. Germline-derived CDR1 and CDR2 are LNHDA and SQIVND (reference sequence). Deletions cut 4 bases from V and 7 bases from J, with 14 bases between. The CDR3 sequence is CASSTSLQGNSPLHF. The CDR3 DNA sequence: TGTGCCAGTAGTACGTCGCTCCAGGGAAATTCACCCCTCCACTTT.

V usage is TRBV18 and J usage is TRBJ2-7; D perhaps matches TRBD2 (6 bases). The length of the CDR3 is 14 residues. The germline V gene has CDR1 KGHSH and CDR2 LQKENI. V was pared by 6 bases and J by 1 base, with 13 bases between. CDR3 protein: CASSPGGNSYEQYF. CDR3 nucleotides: TGTGCCAGCTCTCCCGGGGGTAATTCCTACGAGCAGTACTTC.

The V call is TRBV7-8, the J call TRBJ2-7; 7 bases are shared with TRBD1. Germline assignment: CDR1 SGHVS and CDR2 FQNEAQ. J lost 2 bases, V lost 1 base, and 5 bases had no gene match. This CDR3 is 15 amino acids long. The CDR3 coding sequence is TGTGCCAGCAGCTTAGAGAGGGGACAGACCTACGAGCAGTACTTC. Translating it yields CASSLERGQTYEQYF.

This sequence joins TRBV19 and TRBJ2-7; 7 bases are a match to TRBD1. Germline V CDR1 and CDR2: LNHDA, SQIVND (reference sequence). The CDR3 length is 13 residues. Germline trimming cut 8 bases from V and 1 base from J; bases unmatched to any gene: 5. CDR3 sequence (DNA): TGTGCCAGTGCGCTGACAGGGTCCTACGAGCAGTACTTC. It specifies CASALTGSYEQYF.

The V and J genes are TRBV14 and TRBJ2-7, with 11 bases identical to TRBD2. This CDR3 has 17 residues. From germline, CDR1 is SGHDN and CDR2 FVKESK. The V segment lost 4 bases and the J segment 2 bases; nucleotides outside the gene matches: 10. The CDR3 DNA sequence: TGTGCCAGCAGCCGCCCGGGACTAGCGGATCGAGCCTACGAGCAGTACTTC. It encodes CASSRPGLADRAYEQYF.

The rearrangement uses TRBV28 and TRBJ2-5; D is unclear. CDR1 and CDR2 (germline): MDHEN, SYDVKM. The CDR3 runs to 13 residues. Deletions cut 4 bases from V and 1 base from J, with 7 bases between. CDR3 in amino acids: CASSWRIQETQYF. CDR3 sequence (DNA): TGTGCCAGCAGTTGGCGGATCCAAGAGACCCAGTACTTC.

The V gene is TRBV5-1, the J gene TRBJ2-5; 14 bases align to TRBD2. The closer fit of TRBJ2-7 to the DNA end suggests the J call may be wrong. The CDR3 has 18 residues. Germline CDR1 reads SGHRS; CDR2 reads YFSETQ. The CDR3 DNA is TGCGCCAGCAGCCTGACTAGCGGGAGGGCACTGTGGGCCTACGAGCAGTACTTC. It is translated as CASSLTSGRALWAYEQYF.

The CDR3 sequence is CASRLDTGGIDEQYF. For the CDR3, the DNA is TGTGCCAGCAGGCTAGACACCGGGGGGATCGACGAGCAGTACTTC. This chain uses TRBV28 with TRBJ2-7; 7 bases map to TRBD2. Germline trimming cut 6 bases from V and 5 bases from J; bases unmatched to any gene: 13. Per germline, CDR1 MDHEN and CDR2 SYDVKM. The CDR3 length is 15 residues. The whole variable domain, remainder taken from reference TRBV28 and TRBJ2-7, is DVKVTQSSRYLVKRTGEKVFLECVQDMDHENMFWYRQDPGLGLRLIYFSYDVKMKEKGDIPEGYSVSREKKERFSLILESASTNQTSMYLCASRLDTGGIDEQYFGPGTRLTVT.

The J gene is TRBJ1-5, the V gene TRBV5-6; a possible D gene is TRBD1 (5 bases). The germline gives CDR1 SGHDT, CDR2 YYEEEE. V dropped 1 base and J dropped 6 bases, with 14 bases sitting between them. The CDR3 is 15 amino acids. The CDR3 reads CASSLWGSGFQPQHF. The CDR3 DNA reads TGTGCCAGCAGCTTGTGGGGCTCCGGGTTTCAGCCCCAGCATTTT.

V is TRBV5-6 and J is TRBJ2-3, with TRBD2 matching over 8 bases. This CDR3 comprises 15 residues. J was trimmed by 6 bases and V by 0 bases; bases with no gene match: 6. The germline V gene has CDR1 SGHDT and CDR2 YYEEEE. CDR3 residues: CASSLAGGVGDTQYF. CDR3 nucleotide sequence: TGTGCCAGCAGCTTGGCGGGAGGGGTGGGTGATACGCAGTATTTT.

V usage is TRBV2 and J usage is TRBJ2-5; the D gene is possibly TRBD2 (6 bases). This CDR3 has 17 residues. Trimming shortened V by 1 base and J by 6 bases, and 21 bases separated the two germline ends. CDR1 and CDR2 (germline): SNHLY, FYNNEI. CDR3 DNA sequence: TGTGCCAGCAGTGAAGAAAAGGGACTTGTGGGCGGCCAGACCCAGTACTTC. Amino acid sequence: CASSEEKGLVGGQTQYF.

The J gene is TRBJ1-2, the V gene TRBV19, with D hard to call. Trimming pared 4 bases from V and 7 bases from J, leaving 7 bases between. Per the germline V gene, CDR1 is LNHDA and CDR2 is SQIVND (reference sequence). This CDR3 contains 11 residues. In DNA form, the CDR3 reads TGTGCCAGTAGTAACGGAGTTGGCTACACCTTC. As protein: CASSNGVGYTF.

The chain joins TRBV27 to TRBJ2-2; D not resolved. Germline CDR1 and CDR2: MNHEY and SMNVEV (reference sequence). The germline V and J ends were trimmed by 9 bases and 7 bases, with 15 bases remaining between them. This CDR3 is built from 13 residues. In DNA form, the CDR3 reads TGTGCCAGTTCGGTAATGCGAGGCGGGGAGCTGTTTTTT. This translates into CASSVMRGGELFF.

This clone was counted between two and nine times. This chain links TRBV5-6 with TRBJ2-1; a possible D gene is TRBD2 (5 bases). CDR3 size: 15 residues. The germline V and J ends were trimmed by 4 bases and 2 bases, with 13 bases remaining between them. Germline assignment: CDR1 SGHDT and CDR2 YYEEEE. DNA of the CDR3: TGTGCCAGCAGCCCCGTCGGGGAAACCTACAATGAGCAGTTCTTC. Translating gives CASSPVGETYNEQFF.

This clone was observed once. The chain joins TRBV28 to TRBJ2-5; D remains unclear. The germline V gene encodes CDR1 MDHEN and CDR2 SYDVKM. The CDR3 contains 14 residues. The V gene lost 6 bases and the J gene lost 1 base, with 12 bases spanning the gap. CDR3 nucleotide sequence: TGTGCCAGCAGAGATTTGGGCCCCCAAGAGACCCAGTACTTC. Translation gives CASRDLGPQETQYF.

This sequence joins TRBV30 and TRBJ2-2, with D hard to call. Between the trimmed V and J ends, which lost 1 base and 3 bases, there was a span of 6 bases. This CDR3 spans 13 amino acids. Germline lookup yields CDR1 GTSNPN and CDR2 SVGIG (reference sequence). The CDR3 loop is CAWSAGYTGELFF. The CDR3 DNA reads TGTGCCTGGAGTGCCGGTTACACCGGGGAGCTGTTTTTT. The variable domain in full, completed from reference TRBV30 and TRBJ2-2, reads SQTIHQWPATLVQPVGSPLSLECTVEGTSNPNLYWYRQAAGRGLQLLFYSVGIGQISSEVPQNLSASRPQDRQFILSSKKLLLSDSGFYLCAWSAGYTGELFFGEGSRLTVL.

For the CDR3, the DNA is TGTGCCAGCAGCTCTAATCAGCCCCAGCATTTT. It codes for CASSSNQPQHF. The genes are TRBV2 and TRBJ1-5; D unclear. Looked up from germline, CDR1 is SNHLY and CDR2 is FYNNEI. The V end lost 6 bases, the J end lost 4 bases, and 4 bases lay between the germline ends. The CDR3 totals 11 residues.

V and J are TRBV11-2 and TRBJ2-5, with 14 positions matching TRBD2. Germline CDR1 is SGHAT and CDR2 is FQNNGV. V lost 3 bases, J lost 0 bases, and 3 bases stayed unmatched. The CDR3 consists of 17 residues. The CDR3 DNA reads TGTGCCAGCAGCTTCGGGACTAGCGGGAGTTACCAAGAGACCCAGTACTTC. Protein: CASSFGTSGSYQETQYF.